The 12 T cell receptor beta chains below come from one sample, sequenced in a study of cytomegalovirus exposure and HLA in healthy donors. Primers for the PCR totalled 60 Vbeta and 13 Jbeta. TCRdb's table, derived via immunoSEQ multiplex PCR, lists solely in-frame clones and lacks some. The table records 210,000 or so clones, about three quarters of them present only once. The sequencing sample was made of PBMCs. These receptors originate from a boy between 10 and 17 years old in good health and CMV-seronegative.

The V and J genes are TRBV18 and TRBJ2-7; no definite D call. The CDR3 loop spans 14 amino acids. Germline CDR1 KGHSH, CDR2 LQKENI. Trimming removed 0 bases from V and 7 bases from J, with 13 bases in between. In nucleotides, the CDR3 is TGTGCCAGCTCACCACCTTATGGGTCAGGTGAGCAGTACTTC. Its translation: CASSPPYGSGEQYF.

V is TRBV11-2 and J is TRBJ2-7, with TRBD1 matching 7 bases. Germline-derived CDR1 and CDR2 are SGHAT and FQNNGV. V dropped 5 bases and J dropped 9; count of bases not matched to a gene: 10. The CDR3 is 13 residues long. In DNA form, the CDR3 reads TGTGCCAGCAGCCACGGACAGGTTTGGGGGCAGTACTTC. This translates into CASSHGQVWGQYF.

V is TRBV10-3 and J is TRBJ2-3; 13 bases align to TRBD2. This CDR3 has 18 amino acids. Trimming took 2 bases from V and 6 from J; bases not matched to a gene: 11. Germline V gene lookup returns CDR1 ENHRY and CDR2 SYGVKD. CDR3 DNA sequence: TGTGCCATCAGTGAGCCCTTGGGACTAGCGGGATTAGCGGATACGCAGTATTTT. Translation gives CAISEPLGLAGLADTQYF.

J is TRBJ2-5 and V is TRBV7-2; 9 positions agree with TRBD1. The DNA end is more similar to TRBJ2-7, so the J call may be wrong. The CDR3 loop spans 14 amino acids. Looked up from germline, CDR1 is SGHTA and CDR2 is FQGNSA. The CDR3 loop is CASSSGQGGYEQYF. DNA for the CDR3: TGTGCCAGCAGCTCGGGACAGGGTGGCTACGAGCAGTACTTC.

This clone was observed once. The genes are TRBV27 and TRBJ1-1; D is uncertain. The V gene lost 8 bases and the J gene lost 6 bases, with 22 bases spanning the gap. The length of the CDR3 is 15 residues. The germline V gene has CDR1 MNHEY and CDR2 SMNVEV (reference sequence). The CDR3: CASAKRQHRLAEAFF. CDR3 DNA sequence: TGTGCCAGCGCTAAAAGACAACACCGGTTGGCTGAAGCTTTCTTT.

V usage is TRBV5-1 and J usage is TRBJ1-2, with 8 bases that match TRBD1. This CDR3 spans 19 amino acids. Germline lookup yields CDR1 SGHRS and CDR2 YFSETQ. The V gene end was trimmed by 4 bases and the J gene end by 4 bases; junction bases not matched to a gene: 21. The CDR3 DNA reads as TGCGCCAGCAGCACCGGTCTACAAGGACAGGGAAGTCTCATCTATGGCTACACCTTC. It translates to CASSTGLQGQGSLIYGYTF.

This clone was counted once. One end of the junction varies from germline; a read error may be responsible. The genes are TRBV6-6 and TRBJ1-2; a weak D match, TRBD1 (5 bases). CDR1 MNHNY and CDR2 SVGAGI come from the germline V gene (reference sequence). The CDR3 has 15 residues. The CDR3: CASDPEPKGVSGYPF. CDR3 nucleotides: TGTGCCAGCGACCCCGAACCTAAAGGGGTTTCCGGCTACCCCTTC.

The chain uses TRBV5-1 and TRBJ2-5; D gene uncertain. Germline CDR1 and CDR2: SGHRS and YFSETQ. This CDR3 has 10 residues. Between the trimmed V and J ends, which lost 7 bases and 4 bases, there was a span of 5 bases. CDR3 sequence: CASLGETQYF. CDR3 DNA: TGCGCCAGCCTCGGAGAGACCCAGTACTTC.

The J gene is TRBJ2-6, the V gene TRBV6-1; unclear D gene. The germline V gene has CDR1 MNHNS and CDR2 SASEGT. Between the trimmed V and J ends, which lost 7 bases and 2 bases, there was a span of 6 bases. The CDR3 extends over 13 amino acids. CDR3 residues: CASIWPGANVLTF. The CDR3, as DNA: TGTGCCAGCATTTGGCCTGGGGCCAACGTCCTGACTTTC.

With respect to this clone: Germline is not matched at one junction end, which may reflect a read error. The V gene is TRBV7-7, the J gene TRBJ1-1, with 8 bases lining up with TRBD1. CDR1 is SSHAT, CDR2 FNYEAQ, per germline (reference sequence). The CDR3 covers 13 residues. CDR3 sequence: CASSLDRGTEAFF. In nucleotides, the CDR3 is TGTGCTAGCAGCCTCGACAGGGGCACTGAAGCTTTCTTT.

The chain links TRBV9 to TRBJ1-2, with TRBD1 matching 7 bases. Germline assignment: CDR1 SGDLS and CDR2 YYNGEE. V lost 6 bases to trimming and J lost 6 bases; unmatched junction nucleotides: 11. The CDR3 covers 14 residues. In DNA, the CDR3 is TGTGCCAGCACCCTACAGGGGACAAACGATGGCTACACCTTC. Protein sequence: CASTLQGTNDGYTF.

Details on this clone: The junction differs from germline at one of its ends, possibly a read error. The sample has other DNA sequences that encode this CDR3 too. The chain uses TRBV30 and TRBJ2-5, with a possible D match to TRBD2 (6 bases). The CDR3 is 11 residues long. Germline CDR1 and CDR2: GTSNPN and SVGIG (reference sequence). This chain's CDR3 is CAWSGGETQYF. CDR3 DNA sequence: TGCGCCTGGAGTGGAGGGGAGACCCAGTACTTC. The full variable domain, rest sourced from reference TRBV30 and TRBJ2-5, is SQTIHQWPATLVQPVGSPLSLECTVEGTSNPNLYWYRQAAGRGLQLLFYSVGIGQISSEVPQNLSASRPQDRQFILSSKKLLLSDSGFYLCAWSGGETQYFGPGTRLLVL.